One T cell receptor (beta chain) is described in this entry. There is no known antigen for this receptor. Base qualities are not provided; no much larger clone lies one nucleotide away. This specimen belongs to a study of T cell responses to AZD1222 COVID-19 vaccine (dated by TCRdb to the early 2020s). For the study in its entirety: AZD1222 recipients with second doses at about 4 weeks or about 12 weeks were pooled, because spike-specific TCR depth and breadth did not differ between schedules. TCR sequencing was performed for about 240 trial participants, of whom approximately 200 were given two doses of AZD1222 and around 25 were given two doses of MenACWY control vaccine. Trial participants were enrolled by age into subgroups of 18-55, 56-69 and 70-plus years, and 148, 28 and 57 TCR-sequenced participants, respectively, were included in these subgroups. General conclusions and limits of the study: Spike-specific TCR breadth and depth rose significantly after two AZD1222 doses compared with day 0 and with MenACWY recipients. The vaccine-associated CD4 TCRs covered the entire spike protein, and the dominant responses fell in regions 160-218 and 743-854. Because no day 14 peak-response samples were available, the repertoires could be characterized only after the peak T cell response. In the small 56-69-year group, the increase in depth fell short of significance, most likely because of low power. Nearly half of unique spike-specific TCRs reportedly recognized epitopes outside regions mutated in the B.1.351 and B.1.1.7 variants. Participants were mostly white British and included more females than males, and it was suggested by the authors that clonal diversity may have been underestimated. Only five to seven AZD1222 recipients were SARS-CoV-2 seropositive at baseline, limiting conclusions about previously exposed vaccinees.

The CDR3 sequence holds 15 residues, the cysteine and phenylalanine included. Only the CDR3 part of the read is kept: 45 bases, read in frame from the first base. V was cut back by 5 bases and J by 5 bases, leaving a gap of 16 bases between them. The germline V gene yields SNHLY for CDR1 and FYNNEI for CDR2. The CDR3 regions of human TCRbeta chains were subjected to immunosequencing. In the source study's methods: Repertoire TCRs were matched against a reference library of SARS-CoV-2-specific TCRs generated with the MIRA antigen-specificity platform. Breadth was defined as the fraction of unique TCRs that were SARS-CoV-2-associated. Depth was defined as the fraction of total T cells that were SARS-CoV-2-associated. Using the MIRA data, each spike-specific TCR was mapped to the spike region that the TCR reacts to and placed in a CD4 or CD8 class. Log10-transformed breadth and depth values were compared by one-way ANOVA with Sidak's multiple comparisons tests. In TCRdb, the immuneACCESS table is reduced to in-frame sequences with V and J assigned. These tables do not hold every clone; where another copy was compared, an unresolved V gene accounts for under half, and the others remain unexplained. Clone size and V and J calls were adopted from that table, with D and trimming inferred from the DNA. Recorded for this sample are about 150,000 clones; about 92% of them occurred a single time. The ten largest clones take up about 2.5% of the sample.

The intended sense of this specimen's time point label: baseline before first vaccination. Samples from vaccinated people were obtained from the UK trials COV001 and COV002, which included a single-blind randomized controlled phase 2/3 trial of AZD1222 (ChAdOx1 nCoV-19) in healthy adults. Trial participant PBMC samples were collected at day 0 and day 28 after the second dose for TCRbeta chain sequencing. Here the sequenced sample was peripheral blood, taken on day 0 of AZD1222 vaccination. The chain is encoded by TRBV2 joined to TRBJ1-5, and TRBD1 may be the D gene, going by 5 matching bases. This clonotype originated in an adult in good health. The DNA sequence is TGTGCCAGCAGTCCCGGGGGGAGCTTGTATCAGCCCCAGCATTTT. Its translation is CASSPGGSLYQPQHF.